Shown below are 26 T cell receptor beta chains from a single sample sequenced in a study of shared clonotypes between healthy human individuals. The naive CD8 subset, CD45RO-negative cells positively selected for CCR7, excluded terminally differentiated effector memory CD45RA+ cells. Repertoires were generated with immunoSEQ multiplex PCR, while TCRdb's copy carries only in-frame clones and drops some. This repertoire shows hundreds of thousands of clones, more than 95% found once; its top ten account for 0.3%. Sequences were obtained from naive CD8+ T cells sorted from blood. These receptors came from a man aged 25-45 years in good health.

The CDR3, as DNA: TGTGCCAGCAGCTCGTTACGGTACGAGCAGTACTTC. It is translated as CASSSLRYEQYF. The J gene is TRBJ2-7, the V gene TRBV11-2; D is unresolved. Per the germline V gene, CDR1 is SGHAT and CDR2 is FQNNGV. The length of the CDR3 is 12 residues. With 4 bases removed from V and 4 bases from J, the gap between germline ends came to 8 bases.

This sequence joins TRBV29-1 and TRBJ2-7; 11 positions agree with TRBD2. Germline V gene data show CDR1 as SQVTM and CDR2 as ANQGSEA. This CDR3 has 14 residues. V lost 7 bases, J lost 0 bases, and 5 bases stayed unmatched. The CDR3 coding sequence is TGCAGCGCCTCGGGACTAGCGGACTCCTACGAGCAGTACTTC. This translates into CSASGLADSYEQYF.

The chain is built from TRBV13 and TRBJ2-1; the match to TRBD2 covers 10 bases. This CDR3 region has 19 residues. Germline values: CDR1 PRHDT, CDR2 FYEKMQ (reference sequence). The ends lost 4 bases at V and 6 bases at J; junction bases unmatched: 18. The CDR3 region is CASSWTAKREGRVGNEQFF. CDR3 nucleotide sequence: TGTGCCAGCAGCTGGACAGCTAAGCGGGAGGGCCGAGTCGGCAATGAGCAGTTCTTC. The whole variable domain, filled in from reference TRBV13 and TRBJ2-1, reads AAGVIQSPRHLIKEKRETATLKCYPIPRHDTVYWYQQGPGQDPQFLISFYEKMQSDKGSIPDRFSAQQFSDYHSELNMSSLELGDSALYFCASSWTAKREGRVGNEQFFGPGTRLTVL.

The rearrangement joins TRBV29-1 to TRBJ2-7; tentatively, D is TRBD1 or TRBD2 (5 bases each). The germline CDR1 and CDR2 sequences are SQVTM and ANQGSEA. V was clipped by 2 bases and J by 3 bases, with 11 bases between them. The CDR3 runs 13 residues. CDR3 DNA: TGCAGCGTTGAACGGGACCGAGGCTACGAGCAGTACTTC. This sequence encodes CSVERDRGYEQYF.

The V and J genes are TRBV11-2 and TRBJ2-3; tentatively, D is TRBD1 or TRBD2 (5 bases each). V lost 3 bases and J lost 2, with 12 bases in between. Germline-derived CDR1 and CDR2 are SGHAT and FQNNGV. The CDR3 runs to 15 residues. In DNA, the CDR3 is TGTGCCAGCAGCTTCGGGGCTTCAAACACAGATACGCAGTATTTT. It encodes CASSFGASNTDTQYF.

V is TRBV7-6 and J is TRBJ2-3, with D possibly TRBD2 on 6 matching bases. The CDR3 totals 16 residues. The germline V and J ends were trimmed by 5 bases and 0 bases, with 15 bases remaining between them. Germline CDR1 is SGHVS and CDR2 is FNYEAQ. This chain's CDR3 is CASSLIADSSTDTQYF. The CDR3 DNA reads as TGTGCCAGCAGCCTAATAGCGGATTCTAGCACAGATACGCAGTATTTT.

This chain uses TRBV15 with TRBJ2-3; D is undetermined. CDR1 and CDR2 from the germline V gene are LNHNV and YYDKDF (reference sequence). V gave up 3 bases and J gave up 2 bases, with 15 bases separating them. The length of the CDR3 is 16 residues. CDR3 nucleotide sequence: TGTGCCACCAGCAGTCGGGCCTTTCAATTCACAGATACGCAGTATTTT. Translated, it gives CATSSRAFQFTDTQYF.

The V and J genes are TRBV7-9 and TRBJ2-3; D is unclear. CDR1 and CDR2 (germline): SEHNR, FQNEAQ (reference sequence). This CDR3 spans 14 amino acids. Trimming took 3 bases from V and 2 from J, leaving 9 bases between them. CDR3 coding DNA: TGTGCCAGCAGCTTGACACTGGCCACAGATACGCAGTATTTT. Encoded protein: CASSLTLATDTQYF.

This rearrangement joins TRBV29-1 to TRBJ1-2; perhaps TRBD1 as D (5 bases). CDR1 is SQVTM and CDR2 is ANQGSEA in the germline V gene. V lost 2 bases, J lost 7 bases, and 8 bases lay in between. This CDR3 contains 11 residues. The DNA of the CDR3 is TGCAGCGTTGAAACAGGCGCTGGCTACACCTTC. Its protein is CSVETGAGYTF. Filled out from reference TRBV29-1 and TRBJ1-2, the complete variable domain reads SAVISQKPSRDICQRGTSLTIQCQVDSQVTMMFWYRQQPGQSLTLIATANQGSEATYESGFVIDKFPISRPNLTFSTLTVSNMSPEDSSIYLCSVETGAGYTFGSGTRLTVV.

The chain combines TRBV13 with TRBJ2-1; D gene unclear. Trimming cost V 5 bases and J 0 bases, with 5 bases left between them. The CDR3 is made up of 13 amino acids. Germline assignment: CDR1 PRHDT and CDR2 FYEKMQ (reference sequence). CDR3: CASSTSSYNEQFF. The CDR3 region has the DNA TGTGCCAGCAGCACGAGCTCCTACAATGAGCAGTTCTTC.

The chain recombines TRBV25-1 with TRBJ2-1; 10 positions agree with TRBD2. The CDR3 is 15 residues long. Germline CDR1 and CDR2: MGHDK and SYGVNS. The trim removed 2 bases at V and 2 bases at J, leaving 0 bases unmatched. CDR3 in DNA: TGTGCCAGCAGTGAACTAGCGGGAGCCTACAATGAGCAGTTCTTC. It specifies CASSELAGAYNEQFF.

The chain is built from TRBV14 and TRBJ2-7; no clear D gene. CDR3 length equals 12 residues. Trimming removed 4 bases at V and 7 bases at J, with 11 bases between. Germline CDR1 reads SGHDN; CDR2 reads FVKESK. CDR3 region: CASSLRLGEQYF. CDR3 coding DNA: TGTGCCAGCAGCCTCCGGTTGGGGGAGCAGTACTTC.

The rearrangement links TRBV29-1 to TRBJ2-1; TRBD2 matches at 7 bases. Trimming cost V 6 bases and J 3 bases; bases outside gene matches: 5. The CDR3 has 13 amino acids. The germline CDR1 and CDR2 sequences are SQVTM and ANQGSEA. CDR3 region: CSVQGRDYNEQFF. The CDR3 nucleotides are TGCAGCGTGCAAGGGAGGGACTACAATGAGCAGTTCTTC.

The V and J genes are TRBV14 and TRBJ2-7; 13 bases are a match to TRBD2. V dropped 0 bases and J dropped 7; count of bases not matched to a gene: 6. Germline V gene lookup returns CDR1 SGHDN and CDR2 FVKESK. The CDR3 extends over 16 amino acids. The CDR3 nucleotides read TGTGCCAGCAGCCAAGATCTCGGACTAGCGGGAGTAGAGCAGTACTTC. Its protein product is CASSQDLGLAGVEQYF.

The rearrangement uses TRBV13 and TRBJ2-7; possibly TRBD2 for D (5 bases). The CDR3 length is 14 residues. V was clipped by 5 bases and J by 0 bases, with 11 bases between them. Germline CDR1 reads PRHDT; CDR2 reads FYEKMQ (reference sequence). The CDR3 bases are TGTGCCAGCAGCCCAGCGGTGAGCTCCTACGAGCAGTACTTC. Translated, it gives CASSPAVSSYEQYF. The whole variable domain, filled in from reference TRBV13 and TRBJ2-7, reads AAGVIQSPRHLIKEKRETATLKCYPIPRHDTVYWYQQGPGQDPQFLISFYEKMQSDKGSIPDRFSAQQFSDYHSELNMSSLELGDSALYFCASSPAVSSYEQYFGPGTRLTVT.

This clone was observed once. As DNA, the CDR3 is TGTGCCAGCAGCTTAGGTTGGCTAGCGGTCGATGAGCAGTTCTTC. Its translation: CASSLGWLAVDEQFF. This sequence joins TRBV7-9 and TRBJ2-1; TRBD2 aligns across 7 bases. This CDR3 is built from 15 residues. The ends lost 1 base at V and 8 bases at J; junction bases unmatched: 8. Germline-derived CDR1 and CDR2 are SEHNR and FQNEAQ (reference sequence).

This clone was seen only once. The chain links TRBV7-9 to TRBJ2-2; 14 positions agree with TRBD2. Germline V gene lookup returns CDR1 SEHNR and CDR2 FQNEAQ (reference sequence). The V segment lost 5 bases and the J segment 2 bases; nucleotides outside the gene matches: 7. The CDR3 runs to 18 residues. The CDR3 DNA sequence: TGTGCCAGCAGCCTACGGACTAGCGGGAGGACTAACACCGGGGAGCTGTTTTTT. As protein: CASSLRTSGRTNTGELFF.

This chain connects TRBV29-1 to TRBJ2-2; D uncertain. The CDR3 consists of 14 residues. The ends were cut back, 2 bases at V and 3 bases at J, with 10 bases in the middle. The germline gives CDR1 SQVTM, CDR2 ANQGSEA. This CDR3 is CSVEMGSYTGELFF. The CDR3 coding sequence is TGCAGCGTTGAAATGGGCAGTTACACCGGGGAGCTGTTTTTT.

V gene TRBV5-1 combines with J gene TRBJ2-2, with no clear D. Germline CDR1 reads SGHRS; CDR2 reads YFSETQ. The CDR3 extends over 14 amino acids. The V and J ends lost 1 base and 4 bases respectively, with 8 bases between them. In DNA form, the CDR3 reads TGCGCCAGCAGCTTGATTGAGGCCACCGGGGAGCTGTTTTTT. Amino acids: CASSLIEATGELFF.

The chain recombines TRBV14 with TRBJ2-6; D is unclear. This CDR3 has 15 residues. Germline CDR1 SGHDN, CDR2 FVKESK. V gave up 4 bases and J gave up 4 bases, with 11 bases separating them. The CDR3 DNA sequence: TGTGCCAGCAGCCTAATAGGGTTAGGGGCCAACGTCCTGACTTTC. Translated, it gives CASSLIGLGANVLTF.

This sequence joins TRBV7-9 and TRBJ2-1; 8 bases match TRBD2. J lost 2 bases, V lost 8 bases, and 11 bases had no gene match. Germline CDR1 and CDR2: SEHNR and FQNEAQ (reference sequence). This CDR3 region has 16 residues. The chain's CDR3 is CASGRLAGMTYNEQFF. CDR3 nucleotide sequence: TGTGCCAGCGGCCGGCTAGCGGGTATGACCTACAATGAGCAGTTCTTC.

This chain uses TRBV6-1 with TRBJ2-1; 8 positions agree with TRBD2. CDR3 length: 15 residues. The germline CDR1 and CDR2 sequences are MNHNS and SASEGT. Unmatched junction bases numbered 13, after V lost 10 bases and J lost 5 bases. The CDR3 protein is CATFPSGSFHNEQFF. The CDR3 DNA sequence: TGTGCCACCTTCCCCAGCGGGAGCTTCCACAATGAGCAGTTCTTC.

The rearrangement links TRBV7-6 to TRBJ2-7; D uncertain. V was cut by 3 bases and J by 3 bases, with 18 bases left in between. Germline CDR1 and CDR2: SGHVS and FNYEAQ. CDR3 length: 16 amino acids. CDR3 residues: CASSFSSAGRYYEQYF. CDR3 in DNA: TGTGCCAGCAGCTTTAGTTCCGCCGGTCGGTACTACGAGCAGTACTTC.

Points on this clone: The same CDR3 also results from other DNA sequences found in this sample. This chain joins TRBV5-1 and TRBJ2-5; TRBD2 matches at 7 bases. V lost 4 bases, J lost 5 bases, and 8 bases stayed unmatched. Germline CDR1 is SGHRS and CDR2 is YFSETQ. The CDR3 has 14 residues. CDR3 protein: CASSPTGGLETQYF. For the CDR3, the DNA is TGCGCCAGCAGCCCCACGGGGGGTCTTGAGACCCAGTACTTC.

V and J are TRBV7-2 and TRBJ2-7, with 7 bases aligning to TRBD2. Looked up from germline, CDR1 is SGHTA and CDR2 is FQGNSA. V dropped 5 bases and J dropped 2; count of bases not matched to a gene: 6. The CDR3 length is 14 residues. The CDR3 DNA follows: TGTGCCAGCAGCCCCGGGAGGATCCCCTACGAGCAGTACTTC. Translated: CASSPGRIPYEQYF.

J is TRBJ2-1 and V is TRBV7-9; D unclear. The germline V and J ends were trimmed by 4 bases and 5 bases, with 15 bases remaining between them. The germline gives CDR1 SEHNR, CDR2 FQNEAQ (reference sequence). The CDR3 contains 15 residues. As DNA, the CDR3 is TGTGCCAGCAGCTACGACCAGTTAATGCACAATGAGCAGTTCTTC. Its translation: CASSYDQLMHNEQFF.